One sample yielded the 4 T cell receptor beta chains listed below, sequenced in a study of CD8+CD57+ T cells in acquired aplastic anemia. TCR beta VDJ combinations and CDR3 sequences were profiled from genomic DNA. TCRdb ran MiXCR on the reads and lists one entry per CDR3 protein. The sample carries fewer than 250,000 distinct CDR3 sequences, roughly half recorded once. The sequencing input was sorted CD4+, CD8+, or CD8+CD57+ T cells (not recorded which) from PBMCs. The receptors were sampled from a human donor in good health, serving as a control.

V and J are TRBV6-6 and TRBJ1-6, with unresolved D. Trimming took 0 bases from V and 5 from J, leaving 8 bases between them. CDR1 and CDR2 from the germline V gene are MNHNY and SVGAGI (reference sequence). CDR3 length equals 15 residues. CDR3 nucleotides: TGTGCCAGCAGTTACTCGACGCAGGATAATTCACCCCTCCACTTT. Its translation: CASSYSTQDNSPLHF.

This clonotype was observed at least ten times. The rearrangement joins TRBV19 to TRBJ2-3; D remains unclear. Trimming removed 3 bases at V and 2 bases at J, with 6 bases between. Germline V gene lookup returns CDR1 LNHDA and CDR2 SQIVND (reference sequence). This CDR3 region has 13 residues. The CDR3: CASSITFTDTQYF. The DNA of the CDR3 is TGTGCCAGTAGTATTACCTTCACAGATACGCAGTATTTT.

V usage is TRBV6-5 and J usage is TRBJ1-2; TRBD1 aligns across 9 bases. Germline V gives CDR1 MNHEY, CDR2 SVGAGI. V lost 4 bases, J lost 1 base, and 7 bases stayed unmatched. This CDR3 contains 16 residues. The CDR3 region has the DNA TGTGCCAGCAGTTGCCCCGACAGGGGGGGTAACTATGGCTACACCTTC. Its translation: CASSCPDRGGNYGYTF.

The rearrangement joins TRBV19 to TRBJ1-2, with D possibly being TRBD1 (5 bases). V was cut by 7 bases and J by 4 bases, with 13 bases left in between. CDR3 size: 13 residues. Germline V lookup: CDR1 LNHDA, CDR2 SQIVND (reference sequence). The CDR3 region is CASMMTAAYGYTF. DNA for the CDR3: TGTGCCAGTATGATGACAGCCGCCTATGGCTACACCTTC.